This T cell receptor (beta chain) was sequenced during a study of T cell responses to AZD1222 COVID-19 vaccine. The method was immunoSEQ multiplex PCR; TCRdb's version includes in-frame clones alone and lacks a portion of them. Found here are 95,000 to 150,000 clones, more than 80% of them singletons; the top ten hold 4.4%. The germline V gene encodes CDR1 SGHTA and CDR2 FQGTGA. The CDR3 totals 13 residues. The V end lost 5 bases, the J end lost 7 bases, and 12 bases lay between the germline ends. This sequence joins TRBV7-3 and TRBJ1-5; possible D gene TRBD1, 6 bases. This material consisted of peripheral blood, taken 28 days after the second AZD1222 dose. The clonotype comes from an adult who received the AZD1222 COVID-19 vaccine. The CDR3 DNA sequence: TGTGCCAGCAGCCCAGGGGTGGGACAGCCCCAGCATTTT. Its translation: CASSPGVGQPQHF.